The next 32 T cell receptor beta chains were all read from a single sample in a study of vaccination and CD4 T cells after COVID-19. No antigen has been identified for these receptors. The study sequenced cultured CD4+ T cell DNA using the Oncomine TCR Beta short-read assay. TCRdb fed the PCR reads into MiXCR, producing one record per CDR3 protein. Among 14,000 to 15,000 distinct CDR3 sequences listed, about 46% were seen once. Treatment here: approximately nine-day PBMC culture with coronavirus spike peptide pools or control peptides (ViraFEST assay). The sample comprised CD4+ T cells from blood, cultured in vitro. The receptor source for this set is a human donor who had recovered from COVID-19.

The rearrangement uses TRBV7-8 and TRBJ1-2, with D perhaps TRBD1 (5 bases). This CDR3 has 13 residues. With 1 base removed from V and 6 bases from J, the gap between germline ends came to 9 bases. CDR1 is SGHVS, CDR2 FQNEAQ, per germline. CDR3 sequence reads: CASSLGKGNGYTF. CDR3 sequence (DNA): TGTGCCAGCAGCTTAGGGAAGGGGAATGGCTACACCTTC. Full variable domain (remainder filled in from reference TRBV7-8 and TRBJ1-2): GAGVSQSPRYKVAKRGQDVALRCDPISGHVSLFWYQQALGQGPEFLTYFQNEAQLDKSGLPSDRFFAERPEGSVSTLKIQRTQQEDSAVYLCASSLGKGNGYTFGSGTRLTVV.

The table lists this clonotype with a few counts. The genes are TRBV2 and TRBJ1-5; a possible D gene is TRBD1 (5 bases). Trimming stripped 7 bases from V and 10 bases from J, with 17 bases between. Germline V lookup: CDR1 SNHLY, CDR2 FYNNEI. The CDR3 consists of 13 residues. The CDR3 bases are TGTGCCAGCAACTACGGGACTCCCGAACCCCAGCATTTT. Residues: CASNYGTPEPQHF.

This clonotype showed up just a few times. This rearrangement joins TRBV18 to TRBJ1-1; tentative D call: TRBD1 (6 bases). The CDR3 has 15 amino acids. V dropped 4 bases and J dropped 1 base, with 13 bases sitting between them. In germline, CDR1 is KGHSH, CDR2 LQKENI. CDR3 sequence reads: CASSLGQPQNTEAFF. CDR3 nucleotide sequence: TGTGCCAGCTCACTAGGACAGCCGCAGAACACTGAAGCTTTCTTT.

The chain links TRBV2 to TRBJ1-4; a possible D gene is TRBD1 (5 bases). The CDR3 is 15 amino acids. Trimming took off 5 bases at V and 3 bases at J, with 13 bases between the two ends. Germline CDR1 SNHLY, CDR2 FYNNEI. The CDR3 spells CASSWGTFANEKLFF. CDR3 nucleotides: TGTGCCAGCAGTTGGGGGACGTTCGCTAATGAAAAACTGTTTTTT.

The chain carries TRBV6-8 and TRBJ2-3, with TRBD1 as a possible D gene (5 bases). The germline CDR1 and CDR2 sequences are MNHGY and SAAAGT. The CDR3 is 14 residues long. The germline V and J ends were trimmed by 9 bases and 6 bases, with 19 bases remaining between them. For the CDR3, the DNA is TGTGCCAGGGAGTTGCTGGGGCCAGGGGATACGCAGTATTTT. Amino acids: CARELLGPGDTQYF.

The V call is TRBV19, the J call TRBJ1-3, with 8 positions matching TRBD1. The CDR3 is 15 amino acids. Germline V lookup: CDR1 LNHDA, CDR2 SQIVND (reference sequence). V lost 4 bases to trimming and J lost 4 bases; unmatched junction nucleotides: 6. The CDR3 nucleotides are TGTGCCAGTAGTACCCCGACAGGGGTAGGAAACACCATATATTTT. Amino acids: CASSTPTGVGNTIYF.

The chain's CDR3 is CASSFIGGGTEAFF. The DNA of the CDR3 is TGTGCCAGCAGCTTCATCGGAGGTGGCACTGAAGCTTTCTTT. The V gene is TRBV7-2, the J gene TRBJ1-1, with D unresolved. This CDR3 has 14 residues. The V gene's germline CDR1 is SGHTA and CDR2 FQGNSA. Trimming pared 3 bases from V and 4 bases from J, leaving 12 bases between.

This clonotype has only a few counts. This chain joins TRBV7-2 and TRBJ2-2, with 7 bases aligning to TRBD1. Trimming took 8 bases from V and 5 from J; bases not matched to a gene: 8. There are 14 residues in the CDR3. The germline CDR1 and CDR2 sequences are SGHTA and FQGNSA. The CDR3 here is CASLRDRTTGELFF. In DNA form, the CDR3 reads TGTGCCAGCCTCCGGGACAGAACGACCGGGGAGCTGTTTTTT.

V usage is TRBV7-8 and J usage is TRBJ2-1; no clear D gene. CDR3 length: 12 residues. CDR1 and CDR2 from the germline V gene are SGHVS and FQNEAQ. V gave up 1 base and J gave up 9 bases, with 7 bases separating them. The CDR3 sequence is CASSLGTGEQFF. The DNA for the CDR3 is TGTGCCAGCAGCTTAGGGACGGGTGAGCAGTTCTTC.

The chain is built from TRBV9 and TRBJ2-7; D unresolved. The ends were cut back, 0 bases at V and 7 bases at J, with 14 bases in the middle. The CDR3 extends over 14 amino acids. Germline lookup yields CDR1 SGDLS and CDR2 YYNGEE. CDR3: CASSVASQAGEQYF. The CDR3 bases are TGTGCCAGCAGCGTAGCTTCGCAGGCTGGGGAGCAGTACTTC. The full variable domain, in which reference TRBV9 and TRBJ2-7 provide the parts outside the CDR3, is DSGVTQTPKHLITATGQRVTLRCSPRSGDLSVYWYQQSLDQGLQFLIQYYNGEERAKGNILERFSAQQFPDLHSELNLSSLELGDSALYFCASSVASQAGEQYFGPGTRLTVT.

J is TRBJ1-1 and V is TRBV6-1; 10 bases align to TRBD1. This CDR3 region has 14 residues. Trimming removed 8 bases from V and 7 bases from J; junction bases left unmatched: 10. Germline V gene data show CDR1 as MNHNS and CDR2 as SASEGT. This CDR3 is CASSPGQGGNEAFF. DNA of the CDR3: TGTGCCAGCTCCCCAGGACAGGGGGGTAATGAAGCTTTCTTT.

This chain links TRBV7-2 with TRBJ2-5; 11 nucleotides match TRBD2. V lost 4 bases, J lost 4 bases, and 8 bases stayed unmatched. CDR1 SGHTA and CDR2 FQGNSA come from the germline V gene. The CDR3 totals 16 residues. CDR3 residues: CASSWRASGGTETQYF. The CDR3 DNA sequence: TGTGCCAGCAGCTGGAGGGCTAGCGGGGGGACAGAGACCCAGTACTTC. The whole variable domain, filled in from reference TRBV7-2 and TRBJ2-5, reads GAGVSQSPSNKVTEKGKDVELRCDPISGHTALYWYRQSLGQGLEFLIYFQGNSAPDKSGLPSDRFSAERTGGSVSTLTIQRTQQEDSAVYLCASSWRASGGTETQYFGPGTRLLVL.

This clonotype was counted only a few times. The chain couples TRBV6-5 to TRBJ2-3, with D hard to call. V lost 6 bases, J lost 0 bases, and 10 bases lay in between. The CDR3 covers 14 residues. Germline CDR1 is MNHEY and CDR2 is SVGAGI. Written as DNA, the CDR3 is TGTGCCAGCAGGTACCCTACTAGCACAGATACGCAGTATTTT. Residues: CASRYPTSTDTQYF.

The rearrangement joins TRBV7-2 to TRBJ1-5, with TRBD1 identical over 7 bases. From germline, CDR1 is SGHTA and CDR2 FQGNSA. This CDR3 is built from 15 residues. Trimming took 2 bases from V and 4 from J; bases not matched to a gene: 5. The CDR3 DNA is TGTGCCAGCAGCTTAATACAGGGGTATAATCAGCCCCAGCATTTT. This codes for CASSLIQGYNQPQHF. Based on the CDR3 plus reference TRBV7-2 and TRBJ1-5, the full variable domain is GAGVSQSPSNKVTEKGKDVELRCDPISGHTALYWYRQSLGQGLEFLIYFQGNSAPDKSGLPSDRFSAERTGGSVSTLTIQRTQQEDSAVYLCASSLIQGYNQPQHFGDGTRLSIL.

This clonotype was seen more than once but under ten times. The chain is built from TRBV19 and TRBJ1-1; 7 positions match TRBD1. From germline, CDR1 is LNHDA and CDR2 SQIVND (reference sequence). V lost 11 bases and J lost 0; bases outside the gene matches: 9. This CDR3 has 14 amino acids. The chain's CDR3 is CAVRYGTVNTEAFF. The CDR3 nucleotides are TGTGCCGTACGATACGGGACAGTGAACACTGAAGCTTTCTTT.

The chain is built from TRBV6-2 or TRBV6-3 and TRBJ2-1; TRBD2 matches 10 bases. J gave up 8 bases and V 0 bases, and 10 bases lay outside the gene matches. This CDR3 region has 17 residues. From germline, CDR1 is MNHEY and CDR2 SVGEGT. CDR3: CASSYSSGRAAGDEQFF. In DNA form, the CDR3 reads TGTGCCAGCAGTTACTCGAGCGGGAGGGCCGCCGGGGATGAGCAGTTCTTC.

The J gene is TRBJ1-1, the V gene TRBV7-8; D gene ambiguous. The CDR3 has 14 residues. Germline assignment: CDR1 SGHVS and CDR2 FQNEAQ. Between the trimmed V and J ends, which lost 1 base and 2 bases, there was a span of 8 bases. This CDR3 reads CASSLGRFNTEAFF. CDR3 nucleotide sequence: TGTGCCAGCAGCTTAGGGCGCTTCAACACTGAAGCTTTCTTT.

This chain connects TRBV19 to TRBJ2-7; 7 positions agree with TRBD1. The CDR3 is 13 residues long. With 3 bases clipped from V and 5 bases from J, the junction kept 4 bases outside the gene matches. The V gene's germline CDR1 is LNHDA and CDR2 SQIVND (reference sequence). Here the CDR3 DNA reads TGTGCCAGTAGTATTCGTCAGGGGGACGAGCAGTACTTC. Encoded protein: CASSIRQGDEQYF.

This rearrangement joins TRBV11-3 to TRBJ2-5; 9 bases are a match to TRBD2. The CDR3 covers 16 residues. Germline V CDR1 and CDR2: SGHNT, YENEEA. The V and J ends lost 5 bases and 4 bases, in that order; junction bases with no gene match: 11. The CDR3, as DNA: TGTGCCAGCAGCCCTCGTAGCGGGAGATTACCAGAGACCCAGTACTTC. Protein sequence: CASSPRSGRLPETQYF.

The rearrangement joins TRBV20-1 to TRBJ2-2; TRBD1 matches at 9 bases. The CDR3 has 16 amino acids. V gave up 3 bases and J gave up 6 bases; unmatched junction bases: 11. CDR1 and CDR2 (germline): DFQATT, SNEGSKA (reference sequence). DNA for the CDR3: TGCAGTGCTAGTCCCCCCGGGACAGGGCGTCCCGGGGAGCTGTTTTTT. As protein: CSASPPGTGRPGELFF.

The rearrangement uses TRBV28 and TRBJ1-2; no reliable D call. CDR3 size: 14 residues. Germline CDR1 MDHEN, CDR2 SYDVKM. V was pared by 6 bases and J by 6 bases, with 17 bases between. The CDR3 sequence: CASRGHGRGNGYTF. Written as DNA, the CDR3 is TGTGCCAGCAGGGGTCATGGCCGTGGGAATGGCTACACCTTC.

The gene calls are TRBV19 and TRBJ2-7; a weak D match, TRBD1 (5 bases). Germline CDR1 and CDR2: LNHDA and SQIVND (reference sequence). V lost 3 bases, J lost 5 bases, and 11 bases lay in between. CDR3 length equals 13 residues. The CDR3 loop reads CASSMGGRDEQYF. For the CDR3, the DNA is TGTGCCAGTAGTATGGGTGGCAGGGACGAGCAGTACTTC. Supplemented by reference TRBV19 and TRBJ2-7, the full variable domain reads DGGITQSPKYLFRKEGQNVTLSCEQNLNHDAMYWYRQDPGQGLRLIYYSQIVNDFQKGDIAEGYSVSREKKESFPLTVTSAQKNPTAFYLCASSMGGRDEQYFGPGTRLTVT.

This clonotype was seen only once. This rearrangement joins TRBV18 to TRBJ2-2; no clear D. Germline V lookup: CDR1 KGHSH, CDR2 LQKENI. Between the trimmed V and J ends, which lost 0 bases and 7 bases, there was a span of 6 bases. The CDR3 spans 13 residues. CDR3 in amino acids: CASSPPGYGELFF. The CDR3 DNA reads as TGTGCCAGCTCACCACCGGGGTACGGGGAGCTGTTTTTT.

The chain employs TRBV5-1 and TRBJ2-5, with TRBD2 identical over 10 bases. Trimming at V came to 5 bases and at J to 5 bases, leaving 24 bases not matched to a gene. Germline loops: CDR1 SGHRS, CDR2 YFSETQ. The length of the CDR3 is 20 residues. CDR3 bases: TGCGCCAGCAGACCCAGAAGCCTCGTCAGGGCTAGCGGGGGCGGCGAGACCCAGTACTTC. Its protein product is CASRPRSLVRASGGGETQYF.

This clonotype has more than one count but fewer than ten. The rearrangement uses TRBV19 and TRBJ1-1, with TRBD1 matching over 10 bases. With 5 bases clipped from V and 4 bases from J, the junction kept 4 bases outside the gene matches. CDR1 and CDR2 from the germline V gene are LNHDA and SQIVND (reference sequence). This CDR3 has 14 amino acids. The CDR3 coding sequence is TGTGCCAGTAGTCCCCGGGACAGGGGCACTGAAGCTTTCTTT. Translating gives CASSPRDRGTEAFF.

This clonotype was seen only once. The CDR3 DNA is TGCGCCAGCAGCGGAGGGGGAGCCTTCTCGGGCGAGCAGTACTTC. This codes for CASSGGGAFSGEQYF. J is TRBJ2-7 and V is TRBV4-3; D is tentatively TRBD1 or TRBD2 (6 bases each). This CDR3 region has 15 residues. Germline CDR1 LGHNA, CDR2 YSLEER. V was clipped by 5 bases and J by 6 bases, with 20 bases between them.

The V and J genes are TRBV18 and TRBJ1-5; no clear D. The length of the CDR3 is 14 residues. Germline V CDR1 and CDR2: KGHSH, LQKENI. The V end lost 4 bases, the J end lost 1 base, and 8 bases lay between the germline ends. The CDR3 sequence is CASSQGRSNQPQHF. DNA for the CDR3: TGTGCCAGCTCACAAGGACGGAGCAATCAGCCCCAGCATTTT.

The sample holds a few counts of this clonotype. The chain is built from TRBV6-2 or TRBV6-3 and TRBJ2-1; maybe TRBD1 (5 bases). The CDR3 runs 16 residues. Trimming took off 6 bases at V and 0 bases at J, with 15 bases between the two ends. Germline V gene data show CDR1 as MNHEY and CDR2 as SVGEGT. The CDR3 here is CASRPTGAPSYNEQFF. CDR3 DNA: TGTGCCAGCAGACCAACTGGGGCACCCTCCTACAATGAGCAGTTCTTC.

This clonotype turned up a few times. The CDR3 DNA sequence: TGTGCCAGCAGTTACCCGAGGACAGAATCTCCCTACGAGCAGTACTTC. Protein product: CASSYPRTESPYEQYF. This chain links TRBV6-5 with TRBJ2-7; D might be TRBD1 (6 bases). CDR3 length: 16 residues. Germline V gene lookup returns CDR1 MNHEY and CDR2 SVGAGI. The V gene lost 2 bases and the J gene lost 2 bases, with 16 bases spanning the gap.

V gene TRBV10-3 combines with J gene TRBJ1-1; a weak D match, TRBD1 (5 bases). Germline lookup yields CDR1 ENHRY and CDR2 SYGVKD. The V gene lost 10 bases and the J gene lost 0 bases, with 9 bases spanning the gap. CDR3 length: 12 residues. Here the CDR3 DNA reads TGTGCCAGCGGGGGAGTGAACACTGAAGCTTTCTTT. Its translation is CASGGVNTEAFF.

This clonotype was observed a handful of times. V and J are TRBV7-9 and TRBJ1-2; 10 positions agree with TRBD1. With 4 bases clipped from V and 4 bases from J, the junction kept 3 bases outside the gene matches. The CDR3 has 14 amino acids. CDR1 is SEHNR and CDR2 is FQNEAQ in the germline V gene (reference sequence). CDR3 in DNA: TGTGCCAGCAGCTACCGGGACAGGGGCTATGGCTACACCTTC. It is translated as CASSYRDRGYGYTF.

The chain recombines TRBV20-1 with TRBJ2-3; 9 bases fit TRBD2. This CDR3 has 12 amino acids. Germline CDR1 is DFQATT and CDR2 is SNEGSKA (reference sequence). V trimming: 6 bases; J trimming: 6 bases; junction bases outside the gene matches: 4. The DNA of the CDR3 is TGCAGTGCAGGCGGGAGGGGGGATACGCAGTATTTT. The encoded protein is CSAGGRGDTQYF.